This TCR beta chain was profiled in a study of OX40 agonist ivuxolimab in advanced cancers. In this sample, this clone turned up once. The antigen is unknown. Baseline was the first blood sampling point, followed by cycle 4 day 1 and cycle 7 day 1. The study, taken as a whole, reports: CD4+ and CD8+ blood T cells expanded clonally by week 6 at 0.1 to 3.0 mg/kg. Relative to CD4+ cells, CD8+ T cells on average had more expanded clones.

TCRdb's copy holds only in-frame clones and misses some; the assay was immunoSEQ multiplex PCR. The data contain 50,000 to 85,000 clones, roughly 85% of them singletons. Trimming removed 0 bases at V and 3 bases at J, with 9 bases between. Germline V gene data show CDR1 as SGHNT and CDR2 as YYREEE (reference sequence). The CDR3 runs 14 residues. This specimen was CD4+ or CD8+ T cells sorted from blood, taken in a trial of the OX40 agonist ivuxolimab. The receptor's source is an adult with an advanced solid tumor such as melanoma, head and neck, liver or kidney cancer. This chain uses TRBV5-4 with TRBJ2-5, with unresolved D. This CDR3 is CASSLDWSKETQYF. The CDR3 DNA follows: TGTGCCAGCAGCTTGGACTGGAGCAAAGAGACCCAGTACTTC.